The 8 T cell receptor beta chains presented below share a single source sample, sequenced in a study of lymphopenia after photon versus proton radiotherapy (dated by TCRdb to between 2019 and 2020). To prepare the library, the immunoSEQ multiplex PCR assay was applied. This is the immuneACCESS table as TCRdb keeps it, with only in-frame sequences that have V and J called. A part of the clones is gone; compared with another copy, unresolved V genes explain less than half, and the rest is unexplained. In this sample the table shows about 24,000 clones, approximately 88% of which occur a single time. The top ten hold about 22% of the sample. The input for sequencing was peripheral blood, taken from a patient treated with photon-based radiotherapy. The source is a man between 40 and 49 years old with gastric cancer.

The chain joins TRBV6-4 to TRBJ2-7; weak D call: TRBD2 (6 bases). V lost 1 base and J 4 bases, leaving 14 bases between the germline ends. Germline V gene sequence: CDR1 MRHNA, CDR2 SNTAGT. The CDR3 extends over 15 amino acids. The CDR3, as DNA: TGTGCCAGCAGTGACTTAGCCGGCGGGGAGTACGAGCAGTACTTC. Protein sequence: CASSDLAGGEYEQYF.

The chain links TRBV4-3 to TRBJ1-2; possibly TRBD1 for D (5 bases). Germline CDR1 is LGHNA and CDR2 is YSLEER. The CDR3 has 15 residues. V lost 5 bases to trimming and J lost 0 bases, with 13 bases between them. The CDR3 loop reads CASSYTDTTNYGYTF. The CDR3 DNA is TGCGCCAGCAGCTACACGGACACAACTAACTATGGCTACACCTTC.

This clone appeared once. The chain joins TRBV9 to TRBJ2-7; 7 nucleotides match TRBD2. The germline CDR1 and CDR2 sequences are SGDLS and YYNGEE. Trimming cost V 2 bases and J 3 bases; bases outside gene matches: 17. The CDR3 covers 18 residues. In DNA form, the CDR3 reads TGTGCCAGCAGCGTGGGGGAGGGAGGGGCGGCCACATACTACGAGCAGTACTTC. It specifies CASSVGEGGAATYYEQYF.

Concerning this clone itself: One end of the junction fails to match germline, which may point to a read error. In the same sample, other DNA sequences code for this CDR3. The chain joins TRBV7-7 to TRBJ1-1; D is ambiguous. The CDR3 sequence is 13 residues long. In germline, CDR1 is SSHAT, CDR2 FNYEAQ (reference sequence). The CDR3 sequence is CASSLRPNTEAFF. In DNA form, the CDR3 reads TGTGCTAGCAGCTTACGACCGAACACTGAAGCTTTCTTT.

The chain carries TRBV2 and TRBJ2-2; D remains unclear. The CDR3 is 14 residues long. The germline V gene has CDR1 SNHLY and CDR2 FYNNEI. The V gene lost 7 bases and the J gene lost 1 base, with 10 bases spanning the gap. This chain's CDR3 is CASTPTVNTGELFF. CDR3 in DNA: TGTGCCAGCACCCCGACTGTGAACACCGGGGAGCTGTTTTTT.

The chain carries TRBV6-1 and TRBJ1-5, with D possibly TRBD1 on 5 matching bases. V was cut by 5 bases and J by 6 bases, with 14 bases left in between. The CDR3 has 14 residues. Germline V CDR1 and CDR2: MNHNS, SASEGT. The CDR3 sequence: CASSSTGGGQPQHF. The CDR3, as DNA: TGTGCCAGCAGTTCCACAGGAGGAGGTCAGCCCCAGCATTTT.

V is TRBV7-8 and J is TRBJ2-4; 11 bases are shared with TRBD2. Per the germline V gene, CDR1 is SGHVS and CDR2 is FQNEAQ. Germline trimming cut 5 bases from V and 2 bases from J; bases unmatched to any gene: 8. The CDR3 covers 17 residues. The CDR3 DNA sequence: TGTGCCAGCAGCCCGGGGACTAGCGGTCTAACCAAAAACATTCAGTACTTC. Its protein product is CASSPGTSGLTKNIQYF.

CDR3 sequence (DNA): TGTGCCAGCAGCGGGACAGTTGGAAACACCATATATTTT. Translating gives CASSGTVGNTIYF. The rearrangement joins TRBV6-5 to TRBJ1-3; TRBD1 agrees at 7 bases. Germline CDR1 and CDR2: MNHEY and SVGAGI. The CDR3 has 13 residues. After removal of 6 bases from V and 3 bases from J, the junction contained 2 bases not matched to a gene.